This T cell receptor (beta chain) was obtained from a study of TIL therapy for anti-PD-1-resistant metastatic lung cancer. Study context: Patients then received nivolumab; progressors got lymphodepletion, TIL and IL-2. Most patients had lung adenocarcinoma; several tumors were EGFR-mutant, two ALK-rearranged; half smoked currently or formerly.

Trimming left V 0 bases short and J 4 bases short, with 6 bases between. Germline V gene lookup returns CDR1 LGHNA and CDR2 YNFKEQ. This CDR3 contains 14 residues. Stated time point: pre-treatment sample, taken before nivolumab and TIL therapy. Stage 4 NSCLC adults joined between October 2017 and January 2020. This was the immunoSEQ v3 assay. Profiling relied on immunoSEQ multiplex PCR, and the TCRdb table lists in-frame clones only, not all of them. The profile shows more than 50,000 clones, 87% of them singletons. The chain carries TRBV4-2 and TRBJ2-2; TRBD2 might be the D (5 bases). The sample was blood, taken at baseline. The origin of this receptor is a person between 25 and 79 years old with non-small cell lung cancer. The DNA for the CDR3 is TGTGCCAGCAGCCAAGATGCGGGCACCGGGGAGCTGTTTTTT. Encoded protein: CASSQDAGTGELFF.